This TCR beta chain was found in a study of OX40 agonist ivuxolimab in advanced cancers. Study background: Ivuxolimab, which patients received intravenously every 2 weeks, was dosed at 0.01 to 10 mg/kg. Recorded diagnoses for dose-escalation patients were hepatocellular carcinoma, melanoma, renal cell or head and neck cancer. Overall study findings and caveats: Patients who responded partially at 0.1-3.0 mg/kg showed clonal expansion ranking among the lowest.

Patients were ruled out by autoimmune disease history or systemic immunosuppression. The junction had 3 bases not matched to a gene; V was cut back by 5 bases and J by 2 bases. The CDR3 has 14 amino acids. Germline V gene lookup returns CDR1 MNHEY and CDR2 SMNVEV (reference sequence). Remarks on this clone: Antigen unknown.

The table came from immunoSEQ multiplex PCR; TCRdb's copy has only in-frame clones and leaves some out. The sample carries 55,000 to 80,000 clones, approximately 88% recorded once. The sample here was CD4+ or CD8+ T cells sorted from blood, taken in a trial of the OX40 agonist ivuxolimab. The receptor's source is an adult with an advanced solid tumor such as melanoma, head and neck, liver or kidney cancer. The chain employs TRBV27 and TRBJ2-3; 8 bases line up with TRBD2. CDR3 DNA: TGTGCCAGCAGTCGACTAGCGTACACAGATACGCAGTATTTT. It translates to CASSRLAYTDTQYF.